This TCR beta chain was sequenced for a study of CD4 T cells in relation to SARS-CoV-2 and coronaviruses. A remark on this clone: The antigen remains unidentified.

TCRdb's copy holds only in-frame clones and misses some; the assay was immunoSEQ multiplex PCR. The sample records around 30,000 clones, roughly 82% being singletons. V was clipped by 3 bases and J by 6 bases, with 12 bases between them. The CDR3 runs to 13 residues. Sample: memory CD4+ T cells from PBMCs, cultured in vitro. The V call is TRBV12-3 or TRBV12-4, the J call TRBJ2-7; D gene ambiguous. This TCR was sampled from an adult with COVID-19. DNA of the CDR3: TGTGCCAGCAGTTTCGGCCCCCGTCCCGAGCAGTACTTC. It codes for CASSFGPRPEQYF.